This T cell receptor (beta chain) derives from a study of PD-L1 blockade in urothelial cancer. Study-wide background: Patients commenced intravenous atezolizumab, 1,200 mg every 3 weeks, in the mid-2010s. Prior exposure to chemotherapy in patients amounted to 0 to 3 regimens received.

Using immunoSEQ multiplex PCR, the repertoire was profiled, and TCRdb retains in-frame clones only, with some absent. The sample lists about 40,000 clones, 75% to 90% seen once, with over 9.5% in the top ten. Specified time point: peripheral blood 6 weeks after treatment start. Sequencing was performed on PBMCs, taken around atezolizumab (anti-PD-L1) treatment. The TCR was taken from a man aged 40-49 years with urothelial cancer.

DNA for the CDR3: TGTGCCAGCAGTTTATTGGCTAGCAGGCAGAGCACAGATACGCAGTATTTT. Its translation: CASSLLASRQSTDTQYF. The rearrangement joins TRBV27 to TRBJ2-3; a weak D match, TRBD2 (5 bases). Germline-derived CDR1 and CDR2 are MNHEY and SMNVEV (reference sequence). V was cut by 1 base and J by 0 bases, with 14 bases left in between. The CDR3 length is 17 residues.